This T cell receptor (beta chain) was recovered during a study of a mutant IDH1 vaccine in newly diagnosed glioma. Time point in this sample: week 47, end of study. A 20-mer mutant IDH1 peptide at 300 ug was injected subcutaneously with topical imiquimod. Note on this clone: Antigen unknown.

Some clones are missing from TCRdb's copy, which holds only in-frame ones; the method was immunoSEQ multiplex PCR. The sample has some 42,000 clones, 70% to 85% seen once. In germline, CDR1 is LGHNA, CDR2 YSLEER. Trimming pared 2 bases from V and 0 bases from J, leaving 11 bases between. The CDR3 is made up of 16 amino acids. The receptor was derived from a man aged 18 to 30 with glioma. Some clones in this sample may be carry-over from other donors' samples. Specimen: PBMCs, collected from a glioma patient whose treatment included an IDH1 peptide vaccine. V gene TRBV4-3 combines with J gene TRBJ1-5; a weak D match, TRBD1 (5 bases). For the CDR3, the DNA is TGCGCCAGCAGCCAATCTCGGGGCAATAGCAATCAGCCCCAGCATTTT. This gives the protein CASSQSRGNSNQPQHF.